What follows are 10 T cell receptor beta chains derived from one specimen sequenced in a study of CD8 T cells in ankylosing spondylitis. Study-wide results and limits: What appeared characteristic of ankylosing spondylitis blood was a TCR beta motif of 7 or 8 highly homologous variants.

TCRdb re-called the 5' RACE reads through MiXCR, storing one row per CDR3 protein. Of 400,000 to 450,000 distinct CDR3 sequences in the sample, more than 15% are singletons; the top ten hold over 0.9%. These receptors are not linked to any known antigen. Sequencing was done on a sample of blood, either unsorted or a sorted T cell fraction (not recorded which). All receptors derive from a male donor with ankylosing spondylitis.

This clonotype was counted a few times. The rearrangement uses TRBV19 and TRBJ2-1; 8 bases align to TRBD2. This CDR3 has 14 amino acids. Germline CDR1 is LNHDA and CDR2 is SQIVND (reference sequence). V shed 2 bases, J shed 9 bases, and the junction held 6 bases outside the gene matches. The CDR3 region has the DNA TGTGCCAGTAGTATACCGGTGCGGGGGGTTGAGCAGTTCTTC. This gives the protein CASSIPVRGVEQFF.

The sample holds many counts of this clonotype. The rearrangement uses TRBV12-3 or TRBV12-4 and TRBJ1-1; 8 bases match TRBD1. V shed 5 bases and J 9 bases; nucleotides not matched to a gene: 11. This CDR3 region has 14 residues. For the CDR3, the DNA is TGTGCCAGCAGTCCGACGGGGGCAGGGGGCAAAGCTTTCTTT. Translating it yields CASSPTGAGGKAFF.

The rearrangement uses TRBV10-3 and TRBJ1-4, with D possibly matching TRBD1 (5 bases). The CDR3 extends over 14 amino acids. V was pared by 6 bases and J by 8 bases, with 16 bases between. Germline assignment: CDR1 ENHRY and CDR2 SYGVKD. The CDR3 DNA follows: TGTGCCATCAGCGAGGGACCTTTCAGCGAAAAACTGTTTTTT. Protein: CAISEGPFSEKLFF.

This chain's CDR3 is CASSHTGEGGYTF. The CDR3 nucleotides read TGTGCCAGCAGCCACACAGGGGAGGGTGGCTACACCTTC. The chain links TRBV6-1 to TRBJ1-2; 7 positions agree with TRBD1. Germline V gene sequence: CDR1 MNHNS, CDR2 SASEGT. This CDR3 is 13 amino acids long. J gave up 7 bases and V 6 bases, and 8 bases lay outside the gene matches.

This chain joins TRBV11-2 and TRBJ2-1, with a possible D match to TRBD2 (6 bases). The CDR3 is 17 amino acids. CDR1 and CDR2 (germline): SGHAT, FQNNGV. The V end was cut by 3 bases, the J end by 0 bases, with 15 bases between. The CDR3 protein is CASSFMGGTSSYNEQFF. CDR3 nucleotide sequence: TGTGCCAGCAGCTTCATGGGCGGGACGAGCTCCTACAATGAGCAGTTCTTC.

This clonotype came up many times. The chain has TRBV12-3 or TRBV12-4 and TRBJ1-1; the D is unclear. Trimming shortened V by 0 bases and J by 11 bases, and 13 bases separated the two germline ends. The CDR3 spans 13 residues. CDR3 bases: TGTGCCAGCAGTTTAGCGGCGGCAGGTGGGGCTTTCTTT. Translation: CASSLAAAGGAFF.

This clonotype showed up just a few times. DNA for the CDR3: TGTGCCAGCCGGCGACAGGGGAAGATTGGGGAGACCCAGTACTTC. Its translation: CASRRQGKIGETQYF. The chain has TRBV7-9 and TRBJ2-5, with 8 bases fitting TRBD1. This CDR3 spans 15 amino acids. Trimming took 8 bases from V and 5 from J; bases not matched to a gene: 13. CDR1 and CDR2 from the germline V gene are SEHNR and FQNEAQ (reference sequence).

The genes are TRBV6-1 and TRBJ2-7; D tentatively reads TRBD1 or TRBD2 (6 bases each). The CDR3 totals 18 residues. Germline V gene lookup returns CDR1 MNHNS and CDR2 SASEGT. V dropped 1 base and J dropped 0 bases, with 19 bases sitting between them. The CDR3 bases are TGTGCCAGCAGTGAAGACTGGGGGCGGTTAGCGGCCTCCTACGAGCAGTACTTC. Protein: CASSEDWGRLAASYEQYF.

The chain is built from TRBV2 and TRBJ1-1; D not certain. Per the germline V gene, CDR1 is SNHLY and CDR2 is FYNNEI. V shed 5 bases and J shed 6 bases, with 10 bases lying between them. The CDR3 totals 12 residues. The CDR3 sequence is CASSLRAPEAFF. The CDR3 region has the DNA TGTGCCAGCAGTCTCCGAGCACCTGAAGCTTTCTTT.

This clonotype was observed a few times. The gene calls are TRBV20-1 and TRBJ1-6, with a weak D call TRBD1 (6 bases). V was cut by 5 bases and J by 8 bases, with 13 bases left in between. The CDR3 is 13 residues long. Germline CDR1 reads DFQATT; CDR2 reads SNEGSKA (reference sequence). CDR3 sequence reads: CSAGQRIDSPLHF. In nucleotides, the CDR3 is TGCAGTGCTGGACAGCGGATTGATTCACCCCTCCACTTT.